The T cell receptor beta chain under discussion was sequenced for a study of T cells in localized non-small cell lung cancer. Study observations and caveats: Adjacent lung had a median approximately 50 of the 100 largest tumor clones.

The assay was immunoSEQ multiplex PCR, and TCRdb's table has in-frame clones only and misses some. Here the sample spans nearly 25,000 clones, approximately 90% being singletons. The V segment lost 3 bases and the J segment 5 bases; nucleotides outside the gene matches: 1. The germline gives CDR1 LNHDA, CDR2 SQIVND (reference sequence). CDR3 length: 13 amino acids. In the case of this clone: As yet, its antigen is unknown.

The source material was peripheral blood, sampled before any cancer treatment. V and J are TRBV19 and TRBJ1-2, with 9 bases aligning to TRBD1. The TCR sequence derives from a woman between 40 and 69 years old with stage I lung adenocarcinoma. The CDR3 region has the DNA TGTGCCAGTAGTATGGGACAGGGATATGGCTACACCTTC. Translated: CASSMGQGYGYTF.